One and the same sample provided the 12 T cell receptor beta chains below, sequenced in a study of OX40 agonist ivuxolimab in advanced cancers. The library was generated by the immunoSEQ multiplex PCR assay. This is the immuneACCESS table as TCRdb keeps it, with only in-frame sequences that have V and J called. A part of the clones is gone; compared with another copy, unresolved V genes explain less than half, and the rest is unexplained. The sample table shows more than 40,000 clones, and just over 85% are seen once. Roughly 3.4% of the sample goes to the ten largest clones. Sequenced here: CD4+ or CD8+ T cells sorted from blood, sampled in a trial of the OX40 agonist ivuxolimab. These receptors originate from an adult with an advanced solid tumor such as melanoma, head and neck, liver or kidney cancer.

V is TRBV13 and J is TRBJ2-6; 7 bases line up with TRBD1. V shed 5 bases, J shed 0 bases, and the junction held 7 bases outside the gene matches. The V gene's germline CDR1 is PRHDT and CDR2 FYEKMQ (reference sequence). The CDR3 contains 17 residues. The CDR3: CASSPDRLASGANVLTF. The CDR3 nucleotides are TGTGCCAGCAGCCCGGACAGGTTGGCCTCTGGGGCCAACGTCCTGACTTTC. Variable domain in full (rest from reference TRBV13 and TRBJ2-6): AAGVIQSPRHLIKEKRETATLKCYPIPRHDTVYWYQQGPGQDPQFLISFYEKMQSDKGSIPDRFSAQQFSDYHSELNMSSLELGDSALYFCASSPDRLASGANVLTFGAGSRLTVL.

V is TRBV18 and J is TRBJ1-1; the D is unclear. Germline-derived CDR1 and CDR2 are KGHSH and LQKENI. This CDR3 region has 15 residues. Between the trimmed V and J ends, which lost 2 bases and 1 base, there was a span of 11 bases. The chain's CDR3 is CASSPRYNQNTEAFF. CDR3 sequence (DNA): TGTGCCAGCTCACCAAGGTACAACCAGAACACTGAAGCTTTCTTT.

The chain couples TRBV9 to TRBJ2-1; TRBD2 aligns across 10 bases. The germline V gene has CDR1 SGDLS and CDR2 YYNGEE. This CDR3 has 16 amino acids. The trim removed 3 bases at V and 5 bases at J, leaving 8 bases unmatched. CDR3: CASSERERGGHNEQFF. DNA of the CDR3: TGTGCCAGCAGCGAGAGGGAGCGGGGGGGCCACAATGAGCAGTTCTTC.

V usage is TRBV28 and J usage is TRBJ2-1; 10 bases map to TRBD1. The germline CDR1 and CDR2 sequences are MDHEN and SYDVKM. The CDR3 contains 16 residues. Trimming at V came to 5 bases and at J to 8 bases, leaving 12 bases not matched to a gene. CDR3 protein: CASSPLGQGTRYEQFF. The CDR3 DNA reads TGTGCCAGCAGTCCCCTGGGACAGGGGACTCGGTATGAGCAGTTCTTC.

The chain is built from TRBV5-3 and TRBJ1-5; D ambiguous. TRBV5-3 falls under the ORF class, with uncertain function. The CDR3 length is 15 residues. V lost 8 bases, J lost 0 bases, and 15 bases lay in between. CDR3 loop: CASSPDGYSNQPQHF. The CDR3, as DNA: TGTGCCAGCAGCCCCGATGGGTATAGCAATCAGCCCCAGCATTTT.

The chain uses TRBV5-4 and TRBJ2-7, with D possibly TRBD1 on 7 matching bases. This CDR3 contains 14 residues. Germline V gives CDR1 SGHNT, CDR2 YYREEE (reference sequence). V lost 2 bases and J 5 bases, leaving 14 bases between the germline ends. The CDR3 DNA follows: TGTGCCAGCAGCTTTGGCCAGGGGGGCAACGAGCAGTACTTC. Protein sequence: CASSFGQGGNEQYF.

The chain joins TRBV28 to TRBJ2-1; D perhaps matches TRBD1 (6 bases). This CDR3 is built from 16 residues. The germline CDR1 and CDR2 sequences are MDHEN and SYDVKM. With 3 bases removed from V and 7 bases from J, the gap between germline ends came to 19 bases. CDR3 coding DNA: TGTGCCAGCAGTTTGAGCCCAGGGGTCAAGAGGAATGAGCAGTTCTTC. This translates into CASSLSPGVKRNEQFF. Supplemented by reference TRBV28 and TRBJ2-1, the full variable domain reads DVKVTQSSRYLVKRTGEKVFLECVQDMDHENMFWYRQDPGLGLRLIYFSYDVKMKEKGDIPEGYSVSREKKERFSLILESASTNQTSMYLCASSLSPGVKRNEQFFGPGTRLTVL.

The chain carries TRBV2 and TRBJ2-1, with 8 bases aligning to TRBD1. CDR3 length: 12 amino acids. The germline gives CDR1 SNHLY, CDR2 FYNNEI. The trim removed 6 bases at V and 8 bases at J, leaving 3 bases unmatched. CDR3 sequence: CASRRQGHEQFF. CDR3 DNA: TGTGCCAGCAGACGACAGGGGCATGAGCAGTTCTTC.

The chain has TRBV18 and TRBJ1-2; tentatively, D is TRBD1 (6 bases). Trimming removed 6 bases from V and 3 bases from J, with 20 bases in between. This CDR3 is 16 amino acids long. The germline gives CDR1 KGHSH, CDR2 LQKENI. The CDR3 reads CASSSVVRGGDYGYTF. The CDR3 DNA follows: TGTGCCAGCTCCTCTGTTGTCAGGGGAGGAGACTATGGCTACACCTTC.

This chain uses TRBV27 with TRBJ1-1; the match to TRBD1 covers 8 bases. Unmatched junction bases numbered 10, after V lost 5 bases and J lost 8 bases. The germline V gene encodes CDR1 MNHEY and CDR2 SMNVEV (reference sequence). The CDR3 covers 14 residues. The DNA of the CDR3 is TGTGCCAGCAGTCCAAATCAGGGGGCTCGGGAAGCTTTCTTT. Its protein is CASSPNQGAREAFF.

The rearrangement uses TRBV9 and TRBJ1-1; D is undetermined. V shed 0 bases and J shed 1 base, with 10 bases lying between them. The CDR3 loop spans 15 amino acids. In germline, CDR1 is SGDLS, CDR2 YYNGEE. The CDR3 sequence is CASSVAGPPNTEAFF. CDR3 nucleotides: TGTGCCAGCAGCGTAGCAGGACCGCCGAACACTGAAGCTTTCTTT.

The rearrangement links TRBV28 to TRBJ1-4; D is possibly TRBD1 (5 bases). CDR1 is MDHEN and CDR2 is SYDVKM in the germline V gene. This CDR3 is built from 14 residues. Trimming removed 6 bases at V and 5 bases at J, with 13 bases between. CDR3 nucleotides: TGTGCCAGCAGCGGACAAATCCTCAATGAAAAACTGTTTTTT. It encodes CASSGQILNEKLFF.